This TCR beta chain was recorded in a study of blood T cell repertoires in COVID-19. V lost 6 bases to trimming and J lost 7 bases, with 7 bases between them. The CDR3 runs 11 residues. In the original workflow: Reference gene primer amplification gave estimated nucleated cell counts. TCRdb's copy holds only in-frame clones and misses some; the assay was immunoSEQ multiplex PCR. The V and J calls and clone size were taken over from that table, and D and trimming were inferred from the DNA. The table has about 120,000 clones, around 90% seen once; the top ten hold about 1.6%. V usage is TRBV12-3 or TRBV12-4 and J usage is TRBJ2-1; no clear D gene. The sample consisted of peripheral blood. The clonotype comes from a human donor in a cohort sampled during active COVID-19. CDR3 region: CASSQTNEQFF. The CDR3 coding sequence is TGTGCCAGCAGCCAGACAAATGAGCAGTTCTTC.